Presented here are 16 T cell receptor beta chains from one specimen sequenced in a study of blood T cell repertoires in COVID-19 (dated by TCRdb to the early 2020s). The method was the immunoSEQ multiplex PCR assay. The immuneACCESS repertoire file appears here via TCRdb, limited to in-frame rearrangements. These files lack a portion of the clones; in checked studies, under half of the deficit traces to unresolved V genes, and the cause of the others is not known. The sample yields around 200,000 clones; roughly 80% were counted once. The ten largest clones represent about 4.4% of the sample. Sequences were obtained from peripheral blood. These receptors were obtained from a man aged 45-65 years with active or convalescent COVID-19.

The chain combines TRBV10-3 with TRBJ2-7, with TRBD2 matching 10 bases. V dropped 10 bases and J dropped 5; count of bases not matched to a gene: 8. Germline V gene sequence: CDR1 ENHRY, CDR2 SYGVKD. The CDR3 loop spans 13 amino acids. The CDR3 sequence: CATLAGEEDEQYF. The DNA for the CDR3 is TGTGCCACCCTAGCGGGGGAAGAGGACGAGCAGTACTTC.

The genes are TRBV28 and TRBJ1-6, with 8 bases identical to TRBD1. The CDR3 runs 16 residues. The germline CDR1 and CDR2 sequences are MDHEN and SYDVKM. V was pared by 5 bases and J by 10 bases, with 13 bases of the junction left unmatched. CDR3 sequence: CASSRRRGRIISPLHF. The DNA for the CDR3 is TGTGCCAGCAGTCGTCGCAGGGGGCGCATTATATCACCCCTCCACTTT.

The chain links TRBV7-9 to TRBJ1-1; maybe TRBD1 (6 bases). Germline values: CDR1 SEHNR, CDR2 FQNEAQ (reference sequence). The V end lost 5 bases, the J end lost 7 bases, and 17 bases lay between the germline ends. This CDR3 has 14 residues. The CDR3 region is CASSQNDRSFEAFF. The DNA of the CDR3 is TGTGCCAGCAGCCAAAACGACAGGTCCTTTGAAGCTTTCTTT.

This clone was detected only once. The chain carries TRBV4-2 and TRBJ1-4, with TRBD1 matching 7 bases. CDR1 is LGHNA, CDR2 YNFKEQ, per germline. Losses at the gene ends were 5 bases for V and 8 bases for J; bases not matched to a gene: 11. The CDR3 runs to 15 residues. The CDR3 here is CASSLNRDSDEKLFF. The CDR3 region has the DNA TGTGCCAGCAGCTTAAACCGGGACAGCGACGAAAAACTGTTTTTT.

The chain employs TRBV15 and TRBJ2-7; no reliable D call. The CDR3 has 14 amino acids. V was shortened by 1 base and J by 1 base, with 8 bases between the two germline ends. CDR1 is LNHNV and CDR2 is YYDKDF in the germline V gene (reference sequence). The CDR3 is CATSRAVESYEQYF. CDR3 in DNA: TGTGCCACCAGCAGAGCCGTGGAGTCCTACGAGCAGTACTTC. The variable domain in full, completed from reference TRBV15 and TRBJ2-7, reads DAMVIQNPRYQVTQFGKPVTLSCSQTLNHNVMYWYQQKSSQAPKLLFHYYDKDFNNEADTPDNFQSRRPNTSFCFLDIRSPGLGDTAMYLCATSRAVESYEQYFGPGTRLTVT.

The CDR3: CSVATSSGAGNTIYF. In nucleotides, the CDR3 is TGCAGCGTTGCCACCTCTTCCGGGGCTGGAAACACCATATATTTT. The chain recombines TRBV29-1 with TRBJ1-3; D is unclear. The V end was cut by 4 bases, the J end by 2 bases, with 15 bases between. This CDR3 region has 15 residues. Germline-derived CDR1 and CDR2 are SQVTM and ANQGSEA.

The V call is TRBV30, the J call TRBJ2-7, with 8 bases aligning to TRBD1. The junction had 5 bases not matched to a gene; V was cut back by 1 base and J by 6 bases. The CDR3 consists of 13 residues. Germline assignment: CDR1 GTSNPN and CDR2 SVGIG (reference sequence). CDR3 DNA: TGTGCCTGGAGTGGGACAGGGCGGTCCGAGCAGTACTTC. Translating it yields CAWSGTGRSEQYF.

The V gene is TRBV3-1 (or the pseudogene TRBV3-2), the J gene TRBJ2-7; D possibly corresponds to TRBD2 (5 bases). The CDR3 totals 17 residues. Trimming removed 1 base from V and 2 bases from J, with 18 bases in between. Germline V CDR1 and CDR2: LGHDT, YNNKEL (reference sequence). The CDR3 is CASSQVTARPEAYEQYF. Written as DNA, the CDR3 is TGTGCCAGCAGCCAAGTCACAGCGCGGCCGGAGGCCTACGAGCAGTACTTC.

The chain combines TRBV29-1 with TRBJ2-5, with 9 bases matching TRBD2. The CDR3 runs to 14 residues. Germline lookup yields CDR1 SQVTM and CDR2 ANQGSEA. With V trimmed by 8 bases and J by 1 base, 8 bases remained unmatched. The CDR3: CSTLSSGGQETQYF. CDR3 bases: TGCAGCACGTTGAGTAGCGGGGGCCAAGAGACCCAGTACTTC.

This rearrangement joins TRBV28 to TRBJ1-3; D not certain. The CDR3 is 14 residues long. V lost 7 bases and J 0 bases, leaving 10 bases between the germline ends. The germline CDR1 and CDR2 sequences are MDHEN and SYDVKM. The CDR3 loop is CASTLVSSGNTIYF. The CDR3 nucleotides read TGTGCCAGCACGTTGGTGAGCTCTGGAAACACCATATATTTT. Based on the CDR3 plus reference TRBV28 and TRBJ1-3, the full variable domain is DVKVTQSSRYLVKRTGEKVFLECVQDMDHENMFWYRQDPGLGLRLIYFSYDVKMKEKGDIPEGYSVSREKKERFSLILESASTNQTSMYLCASTLVSSGNTIYFGEGSWLTVV.

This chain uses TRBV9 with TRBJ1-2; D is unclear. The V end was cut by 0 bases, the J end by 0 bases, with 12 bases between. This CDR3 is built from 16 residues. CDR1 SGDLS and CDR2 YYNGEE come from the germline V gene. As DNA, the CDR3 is TGTGCCAGCAGCGTAGCTACGTCCGGGGCTAACTATGGCTACACCTTC. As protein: CASSVATSGANYGYTF.

The CDR3 protein is CASSLVQGSNTEAFF. DNA for the CDR3: TGCGCCAGCAGCTTGGTTCAGGGTTCCAACACTGAAGCTTTCTTT. This chain links TRBV5-1 with TRBJ1-1, with TRBD1 as a possible D gene (5 bases). V gave up 0 bases and J gave up 2 bases, with 11 bases separating them. Germline V gene data show CDR1 as SGHRS and CDR2 as YFSETQ. This CDR3 is 15 amino acids long. Full variable domain (rest looked up from reference TRBV5-1 and TRBJ1-1): KAGVTQTPRYLIKTRGQQVTLSCSPISGHRSVSWYQQTPGQGLQFLFEYFSETQRNKGNFPGRFSGRQFSNSRSEMNVSTLELGDSALYLCASSLVQGSNTEAFFGQGTRLTVV.

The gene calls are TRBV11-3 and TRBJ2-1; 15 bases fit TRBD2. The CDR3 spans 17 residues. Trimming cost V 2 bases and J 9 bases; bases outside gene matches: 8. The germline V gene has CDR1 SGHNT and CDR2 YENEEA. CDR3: CASSLIGTSGGPGEQFF. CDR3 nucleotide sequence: TGTGCCAGCAGCTTAATAGGGACTAGCGGGGGGCCCGGTGAGCAGTTCTTC.

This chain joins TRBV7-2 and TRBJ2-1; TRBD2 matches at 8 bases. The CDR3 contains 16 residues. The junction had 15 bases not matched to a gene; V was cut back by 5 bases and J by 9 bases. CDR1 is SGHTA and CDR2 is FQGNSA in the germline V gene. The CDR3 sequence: CASSGRSRGGLVEQFF. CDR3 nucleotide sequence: TGTGCCAGCAGCGGTCGGAGTCGGGGGGGTTTAGTTGAGCAGTTCTTC.

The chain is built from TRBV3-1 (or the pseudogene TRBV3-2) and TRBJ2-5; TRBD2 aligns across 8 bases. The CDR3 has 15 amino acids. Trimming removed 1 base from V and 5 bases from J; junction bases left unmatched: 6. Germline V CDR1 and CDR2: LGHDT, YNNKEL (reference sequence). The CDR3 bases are TGTGCCAGCAGCCAAGTCGGGGGGGTAGGGGAGACCCAGTACTTC. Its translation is CASSQVGGVGETQYF.

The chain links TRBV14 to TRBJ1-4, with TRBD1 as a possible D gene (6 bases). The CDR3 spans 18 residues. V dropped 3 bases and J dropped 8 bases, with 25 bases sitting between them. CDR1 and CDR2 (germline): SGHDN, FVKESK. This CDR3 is CASSHARGFYGGDEKLFF. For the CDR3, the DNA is TGTGCCAGCAGCCACGCGAGGGGGTTCTACGGAGGAGACGAAAAACTGTTTTTT.